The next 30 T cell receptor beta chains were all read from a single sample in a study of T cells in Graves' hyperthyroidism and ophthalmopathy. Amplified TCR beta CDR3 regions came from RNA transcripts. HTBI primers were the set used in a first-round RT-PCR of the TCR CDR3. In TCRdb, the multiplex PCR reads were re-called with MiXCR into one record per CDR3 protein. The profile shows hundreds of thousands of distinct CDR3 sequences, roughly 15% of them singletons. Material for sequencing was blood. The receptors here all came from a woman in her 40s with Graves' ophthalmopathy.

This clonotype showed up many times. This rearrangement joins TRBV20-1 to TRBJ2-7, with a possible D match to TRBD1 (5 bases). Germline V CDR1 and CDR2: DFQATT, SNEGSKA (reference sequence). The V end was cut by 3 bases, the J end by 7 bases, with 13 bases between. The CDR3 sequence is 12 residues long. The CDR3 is CSARDIVREQYF. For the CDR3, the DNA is TGCAGTGCTAGGGACATCGTACGAGAGCAGTACTTC.

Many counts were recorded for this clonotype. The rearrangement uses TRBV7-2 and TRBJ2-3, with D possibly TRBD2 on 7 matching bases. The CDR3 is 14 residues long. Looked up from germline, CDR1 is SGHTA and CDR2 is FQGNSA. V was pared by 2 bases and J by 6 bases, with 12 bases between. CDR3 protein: CASSLIGGADTQYF. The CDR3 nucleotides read TGTGCCAGCAGCTTAATAGGGGGGGCCGATACGCAGTATTTT. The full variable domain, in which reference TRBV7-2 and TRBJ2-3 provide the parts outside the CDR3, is GAGVSQSPSNKVTEKGKDVELRCDPISGHTALYWYRQSLGQGLEFLIYFQGNSAPDKSGLPSDRFSAERTGGSVSTLTIQRTQQEDSAVYLCASSLIGGADTQYFGPGTRLTVL.

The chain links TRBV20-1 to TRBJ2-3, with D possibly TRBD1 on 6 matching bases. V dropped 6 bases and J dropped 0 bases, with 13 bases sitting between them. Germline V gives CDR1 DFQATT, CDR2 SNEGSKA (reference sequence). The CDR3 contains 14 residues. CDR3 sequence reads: CSAPPGASTDTQYF. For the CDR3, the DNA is TGCAGTGCGCCCCCAGGGGCGAGCACAGATACGCAGTATTTT.

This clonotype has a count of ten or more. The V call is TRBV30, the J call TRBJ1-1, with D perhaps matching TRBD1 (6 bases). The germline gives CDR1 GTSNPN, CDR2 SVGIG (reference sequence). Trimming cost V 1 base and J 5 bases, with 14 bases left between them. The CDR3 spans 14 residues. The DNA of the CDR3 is TGTGCCTGGAGTGCACCCCAGGGGCGGACTGAAGCTTTCTTT. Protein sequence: CAWSAPQGRTEAFF.

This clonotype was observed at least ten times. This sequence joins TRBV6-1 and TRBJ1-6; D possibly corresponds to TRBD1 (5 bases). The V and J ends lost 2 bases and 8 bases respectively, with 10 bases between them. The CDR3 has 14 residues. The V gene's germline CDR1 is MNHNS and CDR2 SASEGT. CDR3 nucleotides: TGTGCCAGCAGTGAACAGGGACGGGATTCACCCCTCCACTTT. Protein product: CASSEQGRDSPLHF.

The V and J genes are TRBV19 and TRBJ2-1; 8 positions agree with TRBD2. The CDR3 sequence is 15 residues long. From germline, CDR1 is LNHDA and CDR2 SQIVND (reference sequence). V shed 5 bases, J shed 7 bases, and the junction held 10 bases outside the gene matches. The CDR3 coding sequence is TGTGCCAGTAGTGCCAACGTCGGGGGGGGAAATGAGCAGTTCTTC. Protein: CASSANVGGGNEQFF. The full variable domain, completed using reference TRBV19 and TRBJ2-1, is DGGITQSPKYLFRKEGQNVTLSCEQNLNHDAMYWYRQDPGQGLRLIYYSQIVNDFQKGDIAEGYSVSREKKESFPLTVTSAQKNPTAFYLCASSANVGGGNEQFFGPGTRLTVL.

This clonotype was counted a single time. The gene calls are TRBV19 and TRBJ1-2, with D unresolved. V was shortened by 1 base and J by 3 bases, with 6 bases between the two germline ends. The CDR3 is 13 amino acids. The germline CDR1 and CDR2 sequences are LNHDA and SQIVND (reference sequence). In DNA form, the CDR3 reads TGTGCCAGTAGTATAGCGATTGACTATGGCTACACCTTC. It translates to CASSIAIDYGYTF.

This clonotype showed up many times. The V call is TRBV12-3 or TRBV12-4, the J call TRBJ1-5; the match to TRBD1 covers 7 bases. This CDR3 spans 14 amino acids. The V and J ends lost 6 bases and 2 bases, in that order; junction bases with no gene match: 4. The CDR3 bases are TGTGCCAGCAGCACAGGGGATGGCAATCAGCCCCAGCATTTT. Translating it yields CASSTGDGNQPQHF.

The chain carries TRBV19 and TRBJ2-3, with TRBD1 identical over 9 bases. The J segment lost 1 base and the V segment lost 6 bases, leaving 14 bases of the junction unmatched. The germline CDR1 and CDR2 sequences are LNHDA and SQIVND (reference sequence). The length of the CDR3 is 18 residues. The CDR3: CASSQQGAILTRTDTQYF. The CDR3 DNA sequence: TGTGCCAGTAGCCAACAGGGGGCCATCCTAACTCGCACAGATACGCAGTATTTT.

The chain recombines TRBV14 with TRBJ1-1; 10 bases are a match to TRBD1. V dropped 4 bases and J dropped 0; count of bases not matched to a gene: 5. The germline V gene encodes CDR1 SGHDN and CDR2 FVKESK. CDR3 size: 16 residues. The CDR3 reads CASSPLTGGVNTEAFF. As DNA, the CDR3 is TGTGCCAGCAGCCCCTTGACAGGGGGCGTGAACACTGAAGCTTTCTTT.

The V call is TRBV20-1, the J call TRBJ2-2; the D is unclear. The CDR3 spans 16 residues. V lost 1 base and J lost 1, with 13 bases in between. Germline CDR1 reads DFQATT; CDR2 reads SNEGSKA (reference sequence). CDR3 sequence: CSARGGSTLNTGELFF. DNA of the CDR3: TGCAGTGCTAGAGGGGGTTCTACCTTGAACACCGGGGAGCTGTTTTTT.

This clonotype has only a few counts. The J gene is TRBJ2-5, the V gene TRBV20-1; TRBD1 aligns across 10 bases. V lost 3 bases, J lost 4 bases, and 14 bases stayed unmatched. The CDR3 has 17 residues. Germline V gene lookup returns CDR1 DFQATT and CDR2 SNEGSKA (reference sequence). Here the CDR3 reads CSARPPGDRGWRETQYF. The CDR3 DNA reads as TGCAGTGCTAGGCCCCCCGGGGACAGGGGATGGAGAGAGACCCAGTACTTC.

Here the CDR3 reads CASSVSSRNEQFF. The CDR3 DNA reads as TGTGCCAGCAGCGTCTCCTCAAGGAATGAGCAGTTCTTC. The chain uses TRBV27 and TRBJ2-1, with D uncertain. The CDR3 extends over 13 amino acids. The ends were cut back, 6 bases at V and 7 bases at J, with 13 bases in the middle. Germline V gives CDR1 MNHEY, CDR2 SMNVEV (reference sequence).

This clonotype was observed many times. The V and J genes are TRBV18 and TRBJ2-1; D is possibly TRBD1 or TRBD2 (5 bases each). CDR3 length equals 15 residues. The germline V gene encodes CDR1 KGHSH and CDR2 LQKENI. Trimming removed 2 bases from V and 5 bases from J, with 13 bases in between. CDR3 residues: CASSPYRDPDNEQFF. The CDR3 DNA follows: TGTGCCAGCTCACCATACCGGGACCCAGACAATGAGCAGTTCTTC. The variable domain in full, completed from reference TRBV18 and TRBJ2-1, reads NAGVMQNPRHLVRRRGQEARLRCSPMKGHSHVYWYRQLPEEGLKFMVYLQKENIIDESGMPKERFSAEFPKEGPSILRIQQVVRGDSAAYFCASSPYRDPDNEQFFGPGTRLTVL.

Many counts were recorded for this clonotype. CDR3 loop: CAWSVLGGPDSPLHF. The CDR3 nucleotides are TGTGCCTGGAGTGTACTCGGGGGGCCCGATTCACCCCTCCACTTT. This sequence joins TRBV30 and TRBJ1-6; D might be TRBD1 (6 bases). Germline V CDR1 and CDR2: GTSNPN, SVGIG (reference sequence). The CDR3 is 15 residues long. Trimming took off 0 bases at V and 8 bases at J, with 14 bases between the two ends.

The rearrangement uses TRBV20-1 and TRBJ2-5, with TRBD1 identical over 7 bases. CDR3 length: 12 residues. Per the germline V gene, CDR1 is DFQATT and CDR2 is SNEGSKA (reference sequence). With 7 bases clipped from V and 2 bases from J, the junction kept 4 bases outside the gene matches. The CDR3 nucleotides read TGCAGTGTGGACAGGCGACAAGAGACCCAGTACTTC. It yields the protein CSVDRRQETQYF.

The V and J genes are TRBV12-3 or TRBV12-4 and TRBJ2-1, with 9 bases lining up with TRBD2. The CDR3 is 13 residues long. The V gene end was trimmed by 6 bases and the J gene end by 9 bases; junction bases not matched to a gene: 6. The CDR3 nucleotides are TGTGCCAGCAGGAGTCAGCGGGAGGTTGAGCAGTTCTTC. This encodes CASRSQREVEQFF.

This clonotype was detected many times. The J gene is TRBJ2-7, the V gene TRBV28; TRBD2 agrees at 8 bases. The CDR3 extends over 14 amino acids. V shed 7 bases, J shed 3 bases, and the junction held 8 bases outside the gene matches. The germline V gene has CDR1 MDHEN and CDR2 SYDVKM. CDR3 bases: TGTGCCAGCACCCCTGGGGCGGGAGGCTACGAGCAGTACTTC. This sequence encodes CASTPGAGGYEQYF.

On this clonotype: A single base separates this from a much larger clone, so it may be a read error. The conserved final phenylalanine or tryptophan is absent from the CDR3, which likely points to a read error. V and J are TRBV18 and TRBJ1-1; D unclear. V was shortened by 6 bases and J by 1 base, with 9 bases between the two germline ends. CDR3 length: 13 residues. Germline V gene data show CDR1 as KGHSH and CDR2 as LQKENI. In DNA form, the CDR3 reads TGTGCCAGCTCCACCGGGAGGAACACTGAAGCTTTCCTT. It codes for CASSTGRNTEAFL.

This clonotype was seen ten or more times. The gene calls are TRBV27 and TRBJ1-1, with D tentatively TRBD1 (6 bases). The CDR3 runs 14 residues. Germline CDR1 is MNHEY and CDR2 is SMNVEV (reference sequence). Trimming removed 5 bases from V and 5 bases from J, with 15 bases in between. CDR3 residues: CASSPTTGGTEAFF. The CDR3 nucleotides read TGTGCCAGCAGTCCGACGACAGGTGGAACTGAAGCTTTCTTT.

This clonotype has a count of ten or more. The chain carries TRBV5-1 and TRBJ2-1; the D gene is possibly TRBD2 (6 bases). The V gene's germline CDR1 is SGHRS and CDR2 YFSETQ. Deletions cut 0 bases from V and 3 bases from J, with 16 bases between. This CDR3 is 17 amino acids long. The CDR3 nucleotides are TGCGCCAGCAGCTTGGCGGTGGGGGGTGATAGCTACAATGAGCAGTTCTTC. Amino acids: CASSLAVGGDSYNEQFF.

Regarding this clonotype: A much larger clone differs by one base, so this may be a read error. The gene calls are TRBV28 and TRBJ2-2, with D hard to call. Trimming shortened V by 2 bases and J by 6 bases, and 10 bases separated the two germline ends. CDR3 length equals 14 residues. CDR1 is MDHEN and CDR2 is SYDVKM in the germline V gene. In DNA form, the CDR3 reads TGTGCCAGCAGTTTAAACAGCCCCGCCGGGGAGCTGTTTTTT. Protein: CASSLNSPAGELFF. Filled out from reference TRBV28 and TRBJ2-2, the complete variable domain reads DVKVTQSSRYLVKRTGEKVFLECVQDMDHENMFWYRQDPGLGLRLIYFSYDVKMKEKGDIPEGYSVSREKKERFSLILESASTNQTSMYLCASSLNSPAGELFFGEGSRLTVL.

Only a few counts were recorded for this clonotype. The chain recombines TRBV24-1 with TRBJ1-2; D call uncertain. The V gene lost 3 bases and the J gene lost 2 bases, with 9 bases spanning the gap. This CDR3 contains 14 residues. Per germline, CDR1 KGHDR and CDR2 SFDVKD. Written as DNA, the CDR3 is TGTGCCACCAGTGATCGAGGACGGAACTATGGCTACACCTTC. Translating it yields CATSDRGRNYGYTF.

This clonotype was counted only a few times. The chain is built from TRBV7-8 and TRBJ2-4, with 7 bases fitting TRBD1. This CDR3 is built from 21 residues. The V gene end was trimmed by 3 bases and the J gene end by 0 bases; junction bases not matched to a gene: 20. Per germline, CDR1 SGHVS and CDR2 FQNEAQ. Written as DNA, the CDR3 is TGTGCCAGCAGCTTCCTCATCACAGGGGCCCAAAAATCATTAGCCAAAAACATTCAGTACTTC. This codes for CASSFLITGAQKSLAKNIQYF.

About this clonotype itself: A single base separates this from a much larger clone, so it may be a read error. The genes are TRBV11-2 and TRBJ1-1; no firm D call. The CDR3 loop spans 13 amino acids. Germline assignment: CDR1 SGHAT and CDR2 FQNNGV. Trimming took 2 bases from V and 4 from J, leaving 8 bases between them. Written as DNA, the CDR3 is TGTGCCAGCAGCTTACAATATATCACTGAAGCTTTCTTT. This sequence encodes CASSLQYITEAFF.

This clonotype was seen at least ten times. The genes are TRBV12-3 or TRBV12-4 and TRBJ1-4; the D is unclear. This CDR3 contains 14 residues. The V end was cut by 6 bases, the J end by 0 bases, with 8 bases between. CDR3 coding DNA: TGTGCCAGCAGATGGACGTCAACTAATGAAAAACTGTTTTTT. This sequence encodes CASRWTSTNEKLFF.

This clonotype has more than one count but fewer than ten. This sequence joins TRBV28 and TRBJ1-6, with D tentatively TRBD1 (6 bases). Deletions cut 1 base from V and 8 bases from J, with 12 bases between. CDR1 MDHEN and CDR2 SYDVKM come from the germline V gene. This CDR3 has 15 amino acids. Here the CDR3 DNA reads TGTGCCAGCAGTTTATTAACAGGGAGAGATTCACCCCTCCACTTT. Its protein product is CASSLLTGRDSPLHF.

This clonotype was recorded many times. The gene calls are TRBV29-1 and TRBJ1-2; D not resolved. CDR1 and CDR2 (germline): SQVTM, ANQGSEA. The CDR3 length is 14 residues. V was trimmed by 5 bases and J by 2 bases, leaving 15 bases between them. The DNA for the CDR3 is TGCAGCGTTACCGAGCCACGGGGAAACTATGGCTACACCTTC. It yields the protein CSVTEPRGNYGYTF.

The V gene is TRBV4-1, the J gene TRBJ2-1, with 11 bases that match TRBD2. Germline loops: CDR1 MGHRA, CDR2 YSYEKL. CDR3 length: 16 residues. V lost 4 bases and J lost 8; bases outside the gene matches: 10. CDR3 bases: TGCGCCAGCAGCCCGGGACTAGCGGCCCGGGCGTATGAGCAGTTCTTC. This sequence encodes CASSPGLAARAYEQFF.

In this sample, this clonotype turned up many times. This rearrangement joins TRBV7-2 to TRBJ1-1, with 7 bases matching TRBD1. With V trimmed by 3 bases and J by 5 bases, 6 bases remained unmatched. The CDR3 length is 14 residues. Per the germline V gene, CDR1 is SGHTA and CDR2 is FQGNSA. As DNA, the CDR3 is TGTGCCAGCAGCTTGACAGGGCGTAGGACTGAAGCTTTCTTT. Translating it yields CASSLTGRRTEAFF.